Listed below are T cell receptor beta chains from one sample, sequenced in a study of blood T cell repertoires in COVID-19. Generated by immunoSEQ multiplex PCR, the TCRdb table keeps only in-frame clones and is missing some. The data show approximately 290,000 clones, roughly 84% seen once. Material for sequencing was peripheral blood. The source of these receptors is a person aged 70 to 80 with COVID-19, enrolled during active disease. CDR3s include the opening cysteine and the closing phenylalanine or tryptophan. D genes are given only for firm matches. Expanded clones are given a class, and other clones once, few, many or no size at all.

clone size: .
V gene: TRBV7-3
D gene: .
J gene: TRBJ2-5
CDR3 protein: CASSPTLGETQYF
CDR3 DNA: TGTGCCAGCAGCCCAACCCTCGGGGAGACCCAGTACTTC

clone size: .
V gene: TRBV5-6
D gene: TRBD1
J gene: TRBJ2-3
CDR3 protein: CASSLVGGEDTQYF
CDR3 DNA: TGTGCCAGCAGCTTGGTAGGGGGCGAGGATACGCAGTATTTT

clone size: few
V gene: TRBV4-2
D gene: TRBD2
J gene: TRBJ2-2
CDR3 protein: CASSQGLAGVGTGELFF
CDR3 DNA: TGTGCCAGCAGCCAAGGACTAGCGGGAGTCGGGACCGGGGAGCTGTTTTTT

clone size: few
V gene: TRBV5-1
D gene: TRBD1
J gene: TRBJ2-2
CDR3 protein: CASSLDGQGTGELFF
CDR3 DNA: TGCGCCAGCAGCTTGGATGGACAGGGAACCGGGGAGCTGTTTTTT

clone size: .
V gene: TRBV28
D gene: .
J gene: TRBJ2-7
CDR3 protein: CASSPSSYEQYF
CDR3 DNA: TGTGCCAGCAGTCCGAGCTCCTACGAGCAGTACTTC

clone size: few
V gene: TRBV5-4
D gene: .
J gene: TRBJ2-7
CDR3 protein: CASSSGMGEQYF
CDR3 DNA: TGTGCCAGCAGCTCGGGGATGGGGGAGCAGTACTTC

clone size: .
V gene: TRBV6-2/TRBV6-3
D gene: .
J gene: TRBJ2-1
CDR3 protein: CASSLPTGRHYNEQFF
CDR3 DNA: TGTGCCAGCAGTTTACCAACAGGGCGGCACTACAATGAGCAGTTCTTC

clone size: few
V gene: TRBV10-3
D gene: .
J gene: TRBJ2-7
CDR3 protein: CAISEYYEQYF
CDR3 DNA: TGTGCCATCAGTGAATACTACGAGCAGTACTTC

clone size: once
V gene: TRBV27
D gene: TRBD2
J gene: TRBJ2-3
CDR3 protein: CASKRTSGRVNTDTQYF
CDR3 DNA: TGTGCCAGCAAACGGACTAGCGGGAGGGTGAACACAGATACGCAGTATTTT

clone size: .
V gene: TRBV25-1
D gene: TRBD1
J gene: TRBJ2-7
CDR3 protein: CASSETGPTSYEQYF
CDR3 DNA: TGTGCCAGCAGTGAGACAGGGCCCACGTCCTACGAGCAGTACTTC

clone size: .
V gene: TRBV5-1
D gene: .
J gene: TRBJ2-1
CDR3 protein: CASSLTTGLDEQFF
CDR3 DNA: TGCGCCAGCAGCTTAACCACAGGTTTAGATGAGCAGTTCTTC

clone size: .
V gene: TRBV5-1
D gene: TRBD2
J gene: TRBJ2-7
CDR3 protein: CASSFSGRDNEQYF
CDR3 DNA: TGCGCCAGCAGCTTTAGCGGGAGGGACAACGAGCAGTACTTC

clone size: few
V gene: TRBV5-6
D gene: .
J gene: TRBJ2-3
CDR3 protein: CASSPEPGADTQYF
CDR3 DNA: TGTGCCAGCAGCCCTGAGCCGGGAGCTGATACGCAGTATTTT

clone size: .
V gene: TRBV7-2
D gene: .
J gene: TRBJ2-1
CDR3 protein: CASSSLGSGRNQFF
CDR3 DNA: TGTGCCAGCAGCTCCCTGGGATCAGGGCGGAATCAGTTCTTC

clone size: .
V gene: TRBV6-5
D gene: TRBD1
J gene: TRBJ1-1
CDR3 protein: CASSPRDRAFEAFF
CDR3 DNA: TGTGCCAGCAGTCCCCGGGACAGGGCCTTTGAAGCTTTCTTT

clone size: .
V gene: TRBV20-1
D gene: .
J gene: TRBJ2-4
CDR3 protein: CSAGTLGIQYF
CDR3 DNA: TGCAGTGCCGGGACTCTCGGCATTCAGTACTTC

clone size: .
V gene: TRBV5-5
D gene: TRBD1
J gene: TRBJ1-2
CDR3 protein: CASSLQGARGYTF
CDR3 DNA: TGTGCCAGCAGCTTGCAGGGGGCACGAGGCTACACCTTC

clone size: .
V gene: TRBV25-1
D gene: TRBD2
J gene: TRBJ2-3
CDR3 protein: CASMTSGRDTQYF
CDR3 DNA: TGTGCCAGCATGACTAGCGGGAGGGATACGCAGTATTTT

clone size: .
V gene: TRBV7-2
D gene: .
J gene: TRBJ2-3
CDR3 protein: CASRASGLPRTDTQYF
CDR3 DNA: TGTGCCAGCAGGGCCTCGGGACTGCCACGCACAGATACGCAGTATTTT

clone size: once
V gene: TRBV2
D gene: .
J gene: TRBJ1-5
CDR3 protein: CASSERLGNQPQHF
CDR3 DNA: TGTGCCAGCAGCGAGAGGTTAGGCAATCAGCCCCAGCATTTT

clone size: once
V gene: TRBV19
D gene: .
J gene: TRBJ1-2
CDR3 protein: CASTRRGGAETYGYTF
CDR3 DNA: TGTGCCAGTACCCGACGAGGGGGAGCCGAAACCTATGGCTACACCTTC

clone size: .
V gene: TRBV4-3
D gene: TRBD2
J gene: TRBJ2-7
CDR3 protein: CASSQASTTSGSYEQYF
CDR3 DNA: TGCGCCAGCAGCCAAGCCTCGACGACTAGCGGAAGCTACGAGCAGTACTTC

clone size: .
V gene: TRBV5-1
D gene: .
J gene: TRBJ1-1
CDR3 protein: CASSFTGSKGTEAFF
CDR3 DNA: TGCGCCAGCAGCTTCACAGGGTCGAAGGGCACTGAAGCTTTCTTT

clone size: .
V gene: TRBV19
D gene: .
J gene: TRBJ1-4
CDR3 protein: CASTRQDATNEKLFF
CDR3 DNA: TGTGCCAGTACCCGACAGGACGCAACTAATGAAAAACTGTTTTTT

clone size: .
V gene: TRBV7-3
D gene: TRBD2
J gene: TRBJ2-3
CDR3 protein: CASRKGRADDTQYF
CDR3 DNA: TGTGCCAGCAGAAAAGGGAGGGCCGATGATACGCAGTATTTT

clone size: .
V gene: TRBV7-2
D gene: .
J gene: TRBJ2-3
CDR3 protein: CASTLTGSSTDTQYF
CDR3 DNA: TGTGCCAGCACCCTAACAGGGAGCAGCACAGATACGCAGTATTTT